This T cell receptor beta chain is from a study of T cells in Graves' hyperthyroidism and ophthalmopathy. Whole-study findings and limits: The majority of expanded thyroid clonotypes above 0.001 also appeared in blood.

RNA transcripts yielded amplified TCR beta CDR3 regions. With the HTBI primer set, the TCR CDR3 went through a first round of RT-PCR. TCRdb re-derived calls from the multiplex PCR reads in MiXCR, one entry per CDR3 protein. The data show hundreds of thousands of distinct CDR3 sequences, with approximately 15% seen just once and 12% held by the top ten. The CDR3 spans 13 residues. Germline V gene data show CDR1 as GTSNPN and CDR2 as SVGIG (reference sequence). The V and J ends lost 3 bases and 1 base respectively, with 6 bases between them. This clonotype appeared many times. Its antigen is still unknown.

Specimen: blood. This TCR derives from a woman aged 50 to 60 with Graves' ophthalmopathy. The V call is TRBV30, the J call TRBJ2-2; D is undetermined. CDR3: CAWRRQNTGELFF. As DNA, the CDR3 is TGTGCCTGGAGACGACAGAACACCGGGGAGCTGTTTTTT.